Below, 30 T cell receptor beta chains from the same sample are listed, as sequenced in a study of control samples from healthy donors and cancer patients. Here immunoSEQ multiplex PCR was the method, and the copy in TCRdb shows in-frame clones only, minus some. The sample lists 100,000 to 150,000 clones; around 87% were seen once. Material: blood. All receptors derive from a middle-aged man in good health.

This clone was seen a few times. CDR3 DNA sequence: TGCGCCAGCAGCCCTCGTCTGGGTGATGAGCAGTTCTTC. It translates to CASSPRLGDEQFF. This sequence joins TRBV4-3 and TRBJ2-1, with no clear D. Germline CDR1 and CDR2: LGHNA and YSLEER. Trimming removed 4 bases from V and 8 bases from J, with 12 bases in between. The CDR3 has 13 residues.

This clone was observed a single time. The CDR3 region has the DNA TGTGCCAGCAGGCAGGGACCCTCGTGGGCTGAAGCTTTCTTT. This translates into CASRQGPSWAEAFF. The V gene is TRBV6-5, the J gene TRBJ1-1, with TRBD1 as a possible D gene (5 bases). V was clipped by 6 bases and J by 6 bases, with 17 bases between them. The CDR3 spans 14 residues. Germline assignment: CDR1 MNHEY and CDR2 SVGAGI.

V and J are TRBV7-6 and TRBJ2-5, with D maybe TRBD1 (5 bases). The germline V gene has CDR1 SGHVS and CDR2 FNYEAQ. There are 15 residues in the CDR3. V lost 1 base to trimming and J lost 5 bases, with 14 bases between them. CDR3 sequence: CASSLVGPSGETQYF. The DNA of the CDR3 is TGTGCCAGCAGCTTAGTAGGGCCCTCAGGGGAGACCCAGTACTTC. The entire variable domain, with the rest obtained from reference TRBV7-6 and TRBJ2-5, is as follows: GAGVSQSPRYKVTKRGQDVALRCDPISGHVSLYWYRQALGQGPEFLTYFNYEAQQDKSGLPNDRFSAERPEGSISTLTIQRTEQRDSAMYRCASSLVGPSGETQYFGPGTRLLVL.

This chain links TRBV7-6 with TRBJ2-5; D perhaps matches TRBD2 (6 bases). Germline lookup yields CDR1 SGHVS and CDR2 FNYEAQ. Between the trimmed V and J ends, which lost 6 bases and 5 bases, there was a span of 19 bases. This CDR3 comprises 15 residues. The CDR3 region is CASRRDSAMSETQYF. The CDR3 bases are TGTGCCAGCAGACGGGACTCTGCTATGTCGGAGACCCAGTACTTC.

This chain links TRBV9 with TRBJ1-5; no reliable D call. The V end was cut by 0 bases, the J end by 5 bases, with 9 bases between. The CDR3 is 14 amino acids. Germline CDR1 reads SGDLS; CDR2 reads YYNGEE. This CDR3 is CASSVGGEYQPQHF. As DNA, the CDR3 is TGTGCCAGCAGCGTAGGGGGAGAATATCAGCCCCAGCATTTT.

In the case of this clone: The junction departs from germline at one end; a sequencing error may be responsible. The chain combines TRBV3-1 (or the pseudogene TRBV3-2) with TRBJ2-3, with 9 bases matching TRBD2. This CDR3 contains 14 residues. CDR1 is LGHDT and CDR2 is YNNKEL in the germline V gene (reference sequence). CDR3 sequence: CASSRRGGTDTQYF. CDR3 sequence (DNA): TGTGCCAGCAGCCGGCGGGGGGGCACGGATACGCAGTATTTT.

This chain uses TRBV5-5 with TRBJ1-4; TRBD1 might be the D (5 bases). Between the trimmed V and J ends, which lost 3 bases and 8 bases, there was a span of 11 bases. Per the germline V gene, CDR1 is SGHKS and CDR2 is YYEKEE (reference sequence). The CDR3 has 13 amino acids. This CDR3 is CASSSWGIEKLFF. Written as DNA, the CDR3 is TGTGCCAGCAGCTCCTGGGGGATCGAAAAACTGTTTTTT. The variable domain in full, with the rest retrieved from reference TRBV5-5 and TRBJ1-4, is DAGVTQSPTHLIKTRGQQVTLRCSPISGHKSVSWYQQVLGQGPQFIFQYYEKEERGRGNFPDRFSARQFPNYSSELNVNALLLGDSALYLCASSSWGIEKLFFGSGTQLSVL.

This clone came up a few times. The V call is TRBV7-2, the J call TRBJ2-5; TRBD2 aligns across 9 bases. The ends lost 1 base at V and 6 bases at J; junction bases unmatched: 6. This CDR3 region has 15 residues. Germline CDR1 reads SGHTA; CDR2 reads FQGNSA. CDR3 amino acids: CASSLGAGGAKTQYF. The DNA of the CDR3 is TGTGCCAGCAGCTTAGGGGCGGGGGGGGCGAAGACCCAGTACTTC.

The genes are TRBV13 and TRBJ2-3; D is ambiguous. Trimming took off 2 bases at V and 5 bases at J, with 5 bases between the two ends. This CDR3 is 12 amino acids long. Germline CDR1 PRHDT, CDR2 FYEKMQ (reference sequence). The CDR3 loop is CASSLRVDTQYF. The CDR3 DNA is TGTGCCAGCAGCTTACGTGTAGATACGCAGTATTTT.

This chain uses TRBV30 with TRBJ1-2; D possibly corresponds to TRBD1 (5 bases). Trimming left V 0 bases short and J 1 base short, with 15 bases between. CDR1 and CDR2 from the germline V gene are GTSNPN and SVGIG (reference sequence). The CDR3 is 16 residues long. The CDR3 nucleotides are TGTGCCTGGAGTGTTAGTAGGGGCCAAATTAACTATGGCTACACCTTC. It is translated as CAWSVSRGQINYGYTF. The variable domain in full, with the rest retrieved from reference TRBV30 and TRBJ1-2, is SQTIHQWPATLVQPVGSPLSLECTVEGTSNPNLYWYRQAAGRGLQLLFYSVGIGQISSEVPQNLSASRPQDRQFILSSKKLLLSDSGFYLCAWSVSRGQINYGYTFGSGTRLTVV.

This rearrangement joins TRBV5-1 to TRBJ1-3, with D perhaps matching TRBD1 (5 bases). CDR3 length: 14 amino acids. From germline, CDR1 is SGHRS and CDR2 YFSETQ. Trimming stripped 0 bases from V and 4 bases from J, with 8 bases between. CDR3 sequence reads: CASSLEGTGNTIYF. The CDR3 region has the DNA TGCGCCAGCAGCTTGGAAGGGACCGGAAACACCATATATTTT.

The gene calls are TRBV4-3 and TRBJ2-7; D remains unclear. The V end lost 0 bases, the J end lost 2 bases, and 11 bases lay between the germline ends. This CDR3 is built from 15 residues. In germline, CDR1 is LGHNA, CDR2 YSLEER. The DNA of the CDR3 is TGCGCCAGCAGCCAAGATCGGGTCGCAACCTACGAGCAGTACTTC. Translated, it gives CASSQDRVATYEQYF.

The V and J genes are TRBV2 and TRBJ1-1, with TRBD1 matching over 8 bases. Germline V CDR1 and CDR2: SNHLY, FYNNEI. The CDR3 contains 14 residues. V lost 10 bases, J lost 6 bases, and 13 bases stayed unmatched. DNA of the CDR3: TGTGCCACCAGACTGGACAGGGAAAGTGCTGAAGCTTTCTTT. Protein sequence: CATRLDRESAEAFF.

J is TRBJ2-2 and V is TRBV7-9, with D unresolved. V lost 3 bases to trimming and J lost 4 bases, with 6 bases between them. This CDR3 spans 13 amino acids. Per germline, CDR1 SEHNR and CDR2 FQNEAQ (reference sequence). This CDR3 is CASSLAATGELFF. The CDR3, as DNA: TGTGCCAGCAGCTTGGCGGCCACCGGGGAGCTGTTTTTT. The full variable domain, completed using reference TRBV7-9 and TRBJ2-2, is DTGVSQNPRHKITKRGQNVTFRCDPISEHNRLYWYRQTLGQGPEFLTYFQNEAQLEKSRLLSDRFSAERPKGSFSTLEIQRTEQGDSAMYLCASSLAATGELFFGEGSRLTVL.

For this clone: This CDR3 is also generated by other DNA sequences in the sample. The gene calls are TRBV25-1 and TRBJ1-5; no reliable D call. The CDR3 contains 12 residues. V lost 1 base to trimming and J lost 6 bases, with 4 bases between them. From germline, CDR1 is MGHDK and CDR2 SYGVNS. CDR3 DNA sequence: TGTGCCAGCAGTGAATGGGGTCAGCCCCAGCATTTT. Protein: CASSEWGQPQHF.

The J gene is TRBJ2-1, the V gene TRBV11-3, with 10 bases lining up with TRBD1. Per germline, CDR1 SGHNT and CDR2 YENEEA. This CDR3 contains 15 residues. J gave up 5 bases and V 5 bases, and 6 bases lay outside the gene matches. In nucleotides, the CDR3 is TGTGCCAGCAGCAAGGGACAGGGGACAGACAATGAGCAGTTCTTC. It specifies CASSKGQGTDNEQFF.

J is TRBJ2-3 and V is TRBV11-3; D is possibly TRBD1 or TRBD2 (5 bases each). This CDR3 contains 15 residues. Deletions cut 1 base from V and 1 base from J, with 9 bases between. The germline V gene encodes CDR1 SGHNT and CDR2 YENEEA. The CDR3 DNA sequence: TGTGCCAGCAGCTTAGGGGACCGCCGCACAGATACGCAGTATTTT. Protein sequence: CASSLGDRRTDTQYF.

This rearrangement joins TRBV7-9 to TRBJ2-7, with D hard to call. CDR1 is SEHNR, CDR2 FQNEAQ, per germline (reference sequence). CDR3 length equals 11 residues. V gave up 0 bases and J gave up 5 bases, with 2 bases separating them. The CDR3 DNA is TGTGCCAGCAGCTTAGCGGACGAGCAGTACTTC. Its translation is CASSLADEQYF.

This clone was seen repeatedly, ten times or more. The V and J genes are TRBV18 and TRBJ1-1; maybe TRBD1 (5 bases). V lost 4 bases and J lost 0, with 12 bases in between. The CDR3 runs to 15 residues. The germline gives CDR1 KGHSH, CDR2 LQKENI. Here the CDR3 reads CASSQRDGMNTEAFF. The CDR3 DNA is TGTGCCAGCTCACAACGGGACGGCATGAACACTGAAGCTTTCTTT.

This clone came up a few times. The V gene is TRBV19, the J gene TRBJ2-7; unclear D gene. The CDR3 is 14 amino acids. Germline loops: CDR1 LNHDA, CDR2 SQIVND (reference sequence). The V end lost 0 bases, the J end lost 3 bases, and 9 bases lay between the germline ends. The DNA for the CDR3 is TGTGCCAGTAGTATAGATTTTACACGCTACGAGCAGTACTTC. Protein sequence: CASSIDFTRYEQYF.

J is TRBJ2-7 and V is TRBV4-1; D gene unclear. From germline, CDR1 is MGHRA and CDR2 YSYEKL. V dropped 4 bases and J dropped 6 bases, with 10 bases sitting between them. The CDR3 has 12 amino acids. The chain's CDR3 is CASSRNSGEQYF. For the CDR3, the DNA is TGCGCCAGCAGCCGTAACTCGGGCGAGCAGTACTTC.

This clone was recorded only once. This chain joins TRBV7-9 and TRBJ1-5; maybe TRBD1 (6 bases). The CDR3 loop spans 14 amino acids. V lost 1 base and J lost 8, with 12 bases in between. CDR1 and CDR2 from the germline V gene are SEHNR and FQNEAQ (reference sequence). CDR3 sequence reads: CASSLDRGAEPQHF. CDR3 nucleotide sequence: TGTGCCAGCAGCTTAGATCGGGGGGCGGAGCCCCAGCATTTT. Full variable domain (outside the CDR3, taken from reference TRBV7-9 and TRBJ1-5): DTGVSQNPRHKITKRGQNVTFRCDPISEHNRLYWYRQTLGQGPEFLTYFQNEAQLEKSRLLSDRFSAERPKGSFSTLEIQRTEQGDSAMYLCASSLDRGAEPQHFGDGTRLSIL.

The rearrangement joins TRBV6-5 to TRBJ2-7; 9 bases are a match to TRBD1. This CDR3 comprises 16 residues. Germline V gene lookup returns CDR1 MNHEY and CDR2 SVGAGI. V shed 2 bases and J 2 bases; nucleotides not matched to a gene: 7. Here the CDR3 reads CASSYDGQGMTYEQYF. In nucleotides, the CDR3 is TGTGCCAGCAGTTACGATGGACAGGGGATGACCTACGAGCAGTACTTC.

The rearrangement links TRBV5-4 to TRBJ2-5, with D tentatively TRBD1 or TRBD2 (5 bases each). Trimming left V 4 bases short and J 1 base short, with 14 bases between. This CDR3 is 15 amino acids long. CDR1 is SGHNT, CDR2 YYREEE, per germline (reference sequence). Here the CDR3 reads CASSPNRGGQETQYF. The CDR3, as DNA: TGTGCCAGCAGCCCCAATCGGGGCGGCCAAGAGACCCAGTACTTC.

The CDR3 DNA reads as TGTGCCTGGAGTAAGGGCAGCTCCTACGAGCAGTACTTC. It yields the protein CAWSKGSSYEQYF. This chain uses TRBV30 with TRBJ2-7; D call uncertain. Trimming removed 2 bases from V and 0 bases from J, with 8 bases in between. The CDR3 spans 13 residues. Germline values: CDR1 GTSNPN, CDR2 SVGIG (reference sequence).

The chain carries TRBV11-3 and TRBJ2-2; D possibly corresponds to TRBD1 (5 bases). Germline CDR1 and CDR2: SGHNT and YENEEA. Trimming removed 9 bases at V and 2 bases at J, with 16 bases between. There are 15 residues in the CDR3. The CDR3 DNA reads as TGTGCCAGGAAGAGCACAGGTCCCAACACCGGGGAGCTGTTTTTT. This codes for CARKSTGPNTGELFF.

This clone was seen only a few times. The chain joins TRBV10-2 to TRBJ2-7, with 7 positions matching TRBD1. Unmatched junction bases numbered 5, after V lost 7 bases and J lost 2 bases. CDR3 length: 13 amino acids. CDR1 is WSHSY, CDR2 SAAADI, per germline. This CDR3 is CASTSGQAYEQYF. The CDR3, as DNA: TGCGCCAGCACGTCAGGACAGGCCTACGAGCAGTACTTC.

This clone was found a few times. This chain links TRBV3-1 (or the pseudogene TRBV3-2) with TRBJ1-1; TRBD1 matches 8 bases. Trimming cost V 1 base and J 1 base; bases outside gene matches: 5. The CDR3 totals 16 residues. Germline CDR1 reads LGHDT; CDR2 reads YNNKEL (reference sequence). Here the CDR3 DNA reads TGTGCCAGCAGCCAAGTAGGGGGGACAGGGAACACTGAAGCTTTCTTT. Its protein is CASSQVGGTGNTEAFF.

This clone is a singleton in its sample. The CDR3 here is CASSLAYAADTQYF. The CDR3 DNA is TGCGCCAGCAGCTTGGCCTACGCAGCGGATACGCAGTATTTT. The chain combines TRBV5-1 with TRBJ2-3; no clear D. Germline assignment: CDR1 SGHRS and CDR2 YFSETQ. Trimming took off 0 bases at V and 6 bases at J, with 11 bases between the two ends. This CDR3 has 14 residues.

V and J are TRBV11-2 and TRBJ2-7, with 7 bases fitting TRBD1. The CDR3 covers 17 residues. Germline V gene data show CDR1 as SGHAT and CDR2 as FQNNGV. V gave up 2 bases and J gave up 4 bases; unmatched junction bases: 14. The CDR3, as DNA: TGTGCCAGCAGCTTAAACGGGGAGCAGGGGGAAAGATACGAGCAGTACTTC. It is translated as CASSLNGEQGERYEQYF.